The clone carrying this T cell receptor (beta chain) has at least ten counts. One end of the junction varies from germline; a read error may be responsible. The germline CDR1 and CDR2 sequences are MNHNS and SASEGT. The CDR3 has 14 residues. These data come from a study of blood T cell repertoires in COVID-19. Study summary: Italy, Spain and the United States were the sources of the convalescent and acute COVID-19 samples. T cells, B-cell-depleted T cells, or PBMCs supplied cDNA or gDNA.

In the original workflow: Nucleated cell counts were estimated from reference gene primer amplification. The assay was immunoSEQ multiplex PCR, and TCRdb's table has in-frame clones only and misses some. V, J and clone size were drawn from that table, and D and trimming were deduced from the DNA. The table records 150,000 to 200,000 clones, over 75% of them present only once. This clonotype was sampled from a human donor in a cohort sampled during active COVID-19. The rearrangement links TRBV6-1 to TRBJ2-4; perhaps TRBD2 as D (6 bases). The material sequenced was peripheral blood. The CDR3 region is CASREGGWENIQYF. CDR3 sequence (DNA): TGTGCCAGCAGGGAAGGAGGGTGGGAAAACATTCAGTACTTC.